This TCR beta chain was found in a study of OX40 agonist ivuxolimab in advanced cancers. Study at large: As their treatment, patients were administered ivuxolimab, an agonistic anti-OX40 (CD134) antibody. Study-wide findings and caveats: Expanded peripheral T-cell antigen specificity went undetermined.

Data came from immunoSEQ multiplex PCR; TCRdb stores just in-frame clones and leaves some out. This sample carries about 64,000 clones, around 90% of them seen once, and the ten largest clones take around 0.76%. To note about this clone: What it binds is unknown.

The specimen was CD4+ or CD8+ T cells sorted from blood, collected in a trial of the OX40 agonist ivuxolimab. The source is an adult with an advanced solid tumor such as melanoma, head and neck, liver or kidney cancer.

CDR3 protein: CASSPQTRGGETQYF. The CDR3 bases are TGTGCCAGCAGCCCACAGACTAGGGGCGGGGAGACCCAGTACTTC. This chain uses TRBV11-2 with TRBJ2-5; possible D gene TRBD2, 6 bases. Germline loops: CDR1 SGHAT, CDR2 FQNNGV. V lost 5 bases to trimming and J lost 5 bases, with 18 bases between them. The CDR3 runs 15 residues.